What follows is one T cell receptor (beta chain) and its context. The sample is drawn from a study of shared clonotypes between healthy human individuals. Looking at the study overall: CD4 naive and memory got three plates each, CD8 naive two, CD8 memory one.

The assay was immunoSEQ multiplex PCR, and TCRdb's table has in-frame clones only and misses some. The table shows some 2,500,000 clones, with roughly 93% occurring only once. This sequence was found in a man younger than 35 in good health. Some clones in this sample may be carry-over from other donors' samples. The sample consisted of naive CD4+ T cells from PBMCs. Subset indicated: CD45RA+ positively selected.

CDR3 sequence reads: CASSGVRDASSYEQYF. The CDR3, as DNA: TGTGCCAGCAGCGGGGTGAGGGACGCCAGCTCCTACGAGCAGTACTTC. The chain is built from TRBV7-2 and TRBJ2-7, with D perhaps assigned TRBD1 or TRBD2 (5 bases each). Germline lookup yields CDR1 SGHTA and CDR2 FQGNSA. Trimming removed 5 bases at V and 0 bases at J, with 17 bases between. This CDR3 region has 16 residues. The full variable domain, rest sourced from reference TRBV7-2 and TRBJ2-7, is GAGVSQSPSNKVTEKGKDVELRCDPISGHTALYWYRQSLGQGLEFLIYFQGNSAPDKSGLPSDRFSAERTGGSVSTLTIQRTQQEDSAVYLCASSGVRDASSYEQYFGPGTRLTVT.